The 4 T cell receptor beta chains below were found in one sample sequenced in a study of blood T cell repertoires in COVID-19. Only in-frame clones appear in the TCRdb table, and some are missing; sequencing was by immunoSEQ multiplex PCR. The repertoire holds 85,000 to 100,000 clones, with 75% to 85% as singletons. The source material was peripheral blood. The receptors originated from a human donor in a cohort sampled during active COVID-19.

This chain uses TRBV10-3 with TRBJ2-1; 7 positions match TRBD2. Germline CDR1 reads ENHRY; CDR2 reads SYGVKD. The length of the CDR3 is 17 residues. J lost 5 bases, V lost 2 bases, and 12 bases had no gene match. Here the CDR3 DNA reads TGTGCCATCAGTGAGCCGATGGGGAGCGGGATCGACAATGAGCAGTTCTTC. Translating it yields CAISEPMGSGIDNEQFF.

The gene calls are TRBV5-4 and TRBJ2-3, with 8 bases that match TRBD2. The CDR3 is 18 residues long. Looked up from germline, CDR1 is SGHNT and CDR2 is YYREEE (reference sequence). J was trimmed by 5 bases and V by 3 bases; bases with no gene match: 17. CDR3 DNA sequence: TGTGCCAGCAGCTACGGGGGGGGACTAGGAATTTCCCGAGATACGCAGTATTTT. Translation gives CASSYGGGLGISRDTQYF. Combining the CDR3 with reference TRBV5-4 and TRBJ2-3 gives the whole variable domain ETGVTQSPTHLIKTRGQQVTLRCSSQSGHNTVSWYQQALGQGPQFIFQYYREEENGRGNFPPRFSGLQFPNYSSELNVNALELDDSALYLCASSYGGGLGISRDTQYFGPGTRLTVL.

The chain is built from TRBV4-3 and TRBJ2-2; D is perhaps TRBD2 (6 bases). The ends were cut back, 0 bases at V and 3 bases at J, with 8 bases in the middle. Germline V lookup: CDR1 LGHNA, CDR2 YSLEER. The CDR3 loop spans 15 amino acids. DNA of the CDR3: TGCGCCAGCAGCCAAGATCCGGGGGACACCGGGGAGCTGTTTTTT. Residues: CASSQDPGDTGELFF.

The rearrangement uses TRBV30 and TRBJ2-6; D is unclear. The germline V and J ends were trimmed by 0 bases and 0 bases, with 12 bases remaining between them. The CDR3 is made up of 17 amino acids. Germline V lookup: CDR1 GTSNPN, CDR2 SVGIG (reference sequence). The CDR3 bases are TGTGCCTGGAGTGTACCGAGGCGGAACTCTGGGGCCAACGTCCTGACTTTC. Translated, it gives CAWSVPRRNSGANVLTF. Together with reference TRBV30 and TRBJ2-6, the CDR3 gives the full variable domain: SQTIHQWPATLVQPVGSPLSLECTVEGTSNPNLYWYRQAAGRGLQLLFYSVGIGQISSEVPQNLSASRPQDRQFILSSKKLLLSDSGFYLCAWSVPRRNSGANVLTFGAGSRLTVL.